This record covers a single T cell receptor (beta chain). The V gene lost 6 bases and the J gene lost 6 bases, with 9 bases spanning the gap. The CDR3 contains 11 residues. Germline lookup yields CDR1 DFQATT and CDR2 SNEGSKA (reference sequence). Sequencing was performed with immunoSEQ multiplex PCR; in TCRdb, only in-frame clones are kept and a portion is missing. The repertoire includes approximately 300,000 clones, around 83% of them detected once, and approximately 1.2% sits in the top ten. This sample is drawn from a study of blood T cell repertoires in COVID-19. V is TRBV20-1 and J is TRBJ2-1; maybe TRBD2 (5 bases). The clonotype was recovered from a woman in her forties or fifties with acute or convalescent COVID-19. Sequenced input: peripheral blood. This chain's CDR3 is CSAASFNEQFF. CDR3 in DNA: TGCAGTGCCGCTAGCTTCAATGAGCAGTTCTTC.